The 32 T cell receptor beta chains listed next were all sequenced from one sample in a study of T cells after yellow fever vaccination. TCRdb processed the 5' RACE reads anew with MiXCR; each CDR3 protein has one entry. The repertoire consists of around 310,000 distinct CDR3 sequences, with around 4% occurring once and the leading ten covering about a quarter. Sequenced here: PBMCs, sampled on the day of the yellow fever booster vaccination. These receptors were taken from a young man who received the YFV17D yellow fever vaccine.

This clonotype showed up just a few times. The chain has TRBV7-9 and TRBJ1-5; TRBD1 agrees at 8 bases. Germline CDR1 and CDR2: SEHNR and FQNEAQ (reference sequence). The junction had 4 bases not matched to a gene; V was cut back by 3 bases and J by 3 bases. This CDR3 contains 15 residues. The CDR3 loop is CASSFAGGVNQPQHF. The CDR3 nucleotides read TGTGCCAGCAGCTTTGCAGGGGGCGTCAATCAGCCCCAGCATTTT.

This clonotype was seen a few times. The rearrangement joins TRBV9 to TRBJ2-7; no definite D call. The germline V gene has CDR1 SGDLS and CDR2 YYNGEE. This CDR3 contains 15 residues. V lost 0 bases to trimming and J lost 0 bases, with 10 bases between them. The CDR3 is CASSVGAEPSYEQYF. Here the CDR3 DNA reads TGTGCCAGCAGCGTAGGGGCAGAACCCTCCTACGAGCAGTACTTC.

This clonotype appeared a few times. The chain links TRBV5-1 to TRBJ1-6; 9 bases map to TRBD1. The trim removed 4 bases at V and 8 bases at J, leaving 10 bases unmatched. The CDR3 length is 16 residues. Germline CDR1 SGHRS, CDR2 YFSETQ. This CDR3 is CASSLTTGGDDSPLHF. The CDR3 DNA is TGCGCCAGCAGCCTAACTACAGGGGGCGACGATTCACCCCTCCACTTT.

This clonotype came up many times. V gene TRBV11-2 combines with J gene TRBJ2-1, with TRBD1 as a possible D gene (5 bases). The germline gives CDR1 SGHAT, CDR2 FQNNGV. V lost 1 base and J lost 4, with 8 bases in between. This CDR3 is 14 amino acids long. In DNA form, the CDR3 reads TGTGCCAGCAGCTTAGGACAGCTATACAATGAGCAGTTCTTC. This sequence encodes CASSLGQLYNEQFF.

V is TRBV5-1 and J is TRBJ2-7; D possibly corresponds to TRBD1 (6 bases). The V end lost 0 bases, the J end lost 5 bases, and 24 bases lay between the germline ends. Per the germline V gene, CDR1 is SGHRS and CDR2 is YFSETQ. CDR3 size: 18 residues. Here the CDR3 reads CASSLAVGNRVVRNEQYF. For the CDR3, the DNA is TGCGCCAGCAGCTTGGCCGTAGGGAACAGGGTTGTGCGGAACGAGCAGTACTTC.

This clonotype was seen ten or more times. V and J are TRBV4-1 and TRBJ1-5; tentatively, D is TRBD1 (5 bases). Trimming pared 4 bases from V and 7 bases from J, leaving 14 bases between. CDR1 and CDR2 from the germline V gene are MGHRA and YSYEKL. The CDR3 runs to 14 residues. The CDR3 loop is CASSPSGLRQPQHF. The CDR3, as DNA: TGCGCCAGCAGCCCTTCGGGACTCCGGCAGCCCCAGCATTTT.

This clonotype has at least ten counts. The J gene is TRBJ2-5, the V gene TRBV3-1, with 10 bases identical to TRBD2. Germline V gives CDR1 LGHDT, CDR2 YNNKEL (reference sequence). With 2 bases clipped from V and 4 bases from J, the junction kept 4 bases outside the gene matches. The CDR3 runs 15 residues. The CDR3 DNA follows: TGTGCCAGCAGCCAACCCAGCGGGGGGGCAGAGACCCAGTACTTC. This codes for CASSQPSGGAETQYF.

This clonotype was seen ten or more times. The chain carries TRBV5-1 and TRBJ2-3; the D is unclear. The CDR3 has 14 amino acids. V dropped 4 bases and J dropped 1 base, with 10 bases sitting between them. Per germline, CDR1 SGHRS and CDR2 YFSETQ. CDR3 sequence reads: CASSERTGTDTQYF. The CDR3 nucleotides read TGCGCCAGCAGCGAAAGGACGGGCACAGATACGCAGTATTTT.

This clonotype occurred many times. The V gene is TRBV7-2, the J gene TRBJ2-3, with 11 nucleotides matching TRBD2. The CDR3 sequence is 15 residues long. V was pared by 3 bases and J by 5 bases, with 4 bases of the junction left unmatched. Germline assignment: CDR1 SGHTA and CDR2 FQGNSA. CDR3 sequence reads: CASSFPSGGQDTQYF. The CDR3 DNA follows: TGTGCCAGCAGCTTCCCTAGCGGGGGGCAAGATACGCAGTATTTT.

The CDR3 nucleotides are TGTGCCAGCAGTTCCCCAAGAGTTGAAAAACTGTTTTTT. Translated: CASSSPRVEKLFF. V is TRBV28 and J is TRBJ1-4; D remains ambiguous. This CDR3 has 13 amino acids. V was clipped by 4 bases and J by 7 bases, with 10 bases between them. The germline gives CDR1 MDHEN, CDR2 SYDVKM.

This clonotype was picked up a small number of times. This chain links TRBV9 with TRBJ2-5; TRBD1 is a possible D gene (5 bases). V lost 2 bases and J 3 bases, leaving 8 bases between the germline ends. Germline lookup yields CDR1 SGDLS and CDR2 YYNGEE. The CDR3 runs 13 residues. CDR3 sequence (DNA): TGTGCCAGCAGCGTGGGGCCGAAAGAGACCCAGTACTTC. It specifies CASSVGPKETQYF.

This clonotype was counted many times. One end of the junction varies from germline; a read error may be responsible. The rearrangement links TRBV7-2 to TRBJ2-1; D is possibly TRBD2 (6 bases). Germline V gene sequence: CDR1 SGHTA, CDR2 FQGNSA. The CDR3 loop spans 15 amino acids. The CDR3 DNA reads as TGTGCCAGCAGCCCCGGACTACGCTCCAACAATGAGCAGTTCTTC. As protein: CASSPGLRSNNEQFF.

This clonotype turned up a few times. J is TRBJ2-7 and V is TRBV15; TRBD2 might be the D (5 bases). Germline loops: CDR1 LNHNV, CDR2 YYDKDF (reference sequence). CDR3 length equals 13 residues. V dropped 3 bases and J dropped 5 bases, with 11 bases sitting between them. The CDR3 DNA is TGTGCCACCAGCAGGAGGGTCGGGGACGAGCAGTACTTC. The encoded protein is CATSRRVGDEQYF.

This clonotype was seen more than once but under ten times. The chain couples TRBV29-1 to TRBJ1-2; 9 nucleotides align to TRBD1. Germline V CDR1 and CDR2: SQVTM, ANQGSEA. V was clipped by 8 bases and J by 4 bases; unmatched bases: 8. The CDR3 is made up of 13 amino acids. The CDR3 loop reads CSTWTGVIYGYTF. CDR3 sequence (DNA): TGCAGCACTTGGACAGGGGTAATCTATGGCTACACCTTC.

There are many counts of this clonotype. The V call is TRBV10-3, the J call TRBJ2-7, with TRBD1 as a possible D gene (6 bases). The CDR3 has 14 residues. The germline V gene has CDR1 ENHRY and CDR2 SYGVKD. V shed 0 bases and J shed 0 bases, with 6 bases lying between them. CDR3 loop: CAISESDSSYEQYF. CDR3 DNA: TGTGCCATCAGTGAGTCGGACAGCTCCTACGAGCAGTACTTC.

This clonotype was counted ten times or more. Here the CDR3 DNA reads TGCAGTGCGCCGACTCAGCTAGAAAAACTGTTTTTT. Protein sequence: CSAPTQLEKLFF. The rearrangement uses TRBV20-1 and TRBJ1-4; the D is unclear. The CDR3 runs to 12 residues. CDR1 and CDR2 from the germline V gene are DFQATT and SNEGSKA (reference sequence). V dropped 6 bases and J dropped 8 bases, with 13 bases sitting between them.

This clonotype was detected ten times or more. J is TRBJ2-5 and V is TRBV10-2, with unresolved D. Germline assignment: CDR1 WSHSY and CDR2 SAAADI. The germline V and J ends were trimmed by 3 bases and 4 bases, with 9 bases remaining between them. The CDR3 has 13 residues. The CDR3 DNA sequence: TGCGCCAGCAGTGAATGGGATAGAGAGACCCAGTACTTC. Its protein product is CASSEWDRETQYF.

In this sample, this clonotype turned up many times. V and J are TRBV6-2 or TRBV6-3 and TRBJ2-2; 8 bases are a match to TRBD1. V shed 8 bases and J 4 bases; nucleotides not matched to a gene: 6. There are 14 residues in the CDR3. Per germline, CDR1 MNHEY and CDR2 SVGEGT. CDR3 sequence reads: CASRPGTGTGELFF. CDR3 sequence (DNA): TGTGCCAGCCGACCTGGGACAGGCACCGGGGAGCTGTTTTTT.

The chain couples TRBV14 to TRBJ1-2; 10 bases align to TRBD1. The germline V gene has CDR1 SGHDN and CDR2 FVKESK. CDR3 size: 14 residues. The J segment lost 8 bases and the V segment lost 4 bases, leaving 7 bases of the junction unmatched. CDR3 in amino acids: CASSPGQGTFGYTF. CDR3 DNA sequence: TGTGCCAGCAGCCCGGGACAGGGGACGTTCGGCTACACCTTC.

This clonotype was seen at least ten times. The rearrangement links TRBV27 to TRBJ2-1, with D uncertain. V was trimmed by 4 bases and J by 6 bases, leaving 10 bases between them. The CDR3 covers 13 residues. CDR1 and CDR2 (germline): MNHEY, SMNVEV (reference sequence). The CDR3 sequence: CASSSGRRNEQFF. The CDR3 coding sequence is TGTGCCAGCAGTTCTGGCCGTCGCAATGAGCAGTTCTTC.

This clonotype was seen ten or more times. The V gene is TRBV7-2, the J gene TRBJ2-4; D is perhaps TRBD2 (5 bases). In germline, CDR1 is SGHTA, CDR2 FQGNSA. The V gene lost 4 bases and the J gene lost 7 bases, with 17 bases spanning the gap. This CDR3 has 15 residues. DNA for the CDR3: TGTGCCAGCAGCTCCCTTCCGGGGTTTGGGAACATTCAGTACTTC. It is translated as CASSSLPGFGNIQYF. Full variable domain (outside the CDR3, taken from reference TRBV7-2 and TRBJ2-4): GAGVSQSPSNKVTEKGKDVELRCDPISGHTALYWYRQSLGQGLEFLIYFQGNSAPDKSGLPSDRFSAERTGGSVSTLTIQRTQQEDSAVYLCASSSLPGFGNIQYFGAGTRLSVL.

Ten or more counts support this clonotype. This chain's CDR3 is CASSPHSGNSGKNIQYF. The CDR3 bases are TGTGCCAGCAGCCCGCACTCCGGGAATTCGGGCAAAAACATTCAGTACTTC. The J gene is TRBJ2-4, the V gene TRBV7-2; tentative D call: TRBD2 (5 bases). The CDR3 is 17 residues long. V was cut by 5 bases and J by 3 bases, with 20 bases left in between. The germline V gene encodes CDR1 SGHTA and CDR2 FQGNSA.

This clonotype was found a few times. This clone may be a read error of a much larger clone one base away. The CDR3 loop reads CASSQDWDSSYEQYF. CDR3 coding DNA: TGCGCCAGCAGCCAGGACTGGGACAGCTCCTACGAGCAGTACTTC. The rearrangement joins TRBV5-1 to TRBJ2-7; the match to TRBD1 covers 7 bases. The germline V gene has CDR1 SGHRS and CDR2 YFSETQ. V shed 4 bases, J shed 0 bases, and the junction held 7 bases outside the gene matches. CDR3 length equals 15 residues.

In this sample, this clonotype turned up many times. CDR3 sequence reads: CASSLAVSEYNEQFF. The CDR3 region has the DNA TGCGCCAGCAGCTTGGCGGTTAGCGAATACAATGAGCAGTTCTTC. The rearrangement links TRBV5-1 to TRBJ2-1; tentatively, D is TRBD2 (5 bases). The CDR3 is 15 amino acids. The germline V gene has CDR1 SGHRS and CDR2 YFSETQ. V lost 0 bases and J 4 bases, leaving 11 bases between the germline ends.

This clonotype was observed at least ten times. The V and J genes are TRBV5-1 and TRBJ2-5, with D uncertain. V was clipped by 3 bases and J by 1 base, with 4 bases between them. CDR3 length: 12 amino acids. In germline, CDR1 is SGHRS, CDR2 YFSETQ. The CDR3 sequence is CASSSFQETQYF. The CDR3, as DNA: TGCGCCAGCAGCTCCTTCCAAGAGACCCAGTACTTC.

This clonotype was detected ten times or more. CDR3 sequence reads: CSAARPGTGEFGYTF. The CDR3 region has the DNA TGCAGTGCTGCCAGACCCGGGACAGGGGAATTTGGCTACACCTTC. This sequence joins TRBV20-1 and TRBJ1-2; TRBD1 agrees at 10 bases. The CDR3 spans 15 residues. CDR1 and CDR2 from the germline V gene are DFQATT and SNEGSKA (reference sequence). Trimming removed 5 bases from V and 7 bases from J; junction bases left unmatched: 13.

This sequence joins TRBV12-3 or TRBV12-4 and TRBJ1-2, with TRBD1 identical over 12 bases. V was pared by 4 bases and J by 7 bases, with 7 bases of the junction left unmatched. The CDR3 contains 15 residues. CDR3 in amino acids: CASSYGTGGSTGYTF. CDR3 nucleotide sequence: TGTGCCAGCAGTTATGGGACAGGGGGCTCCACTGGCTACACCTTC.

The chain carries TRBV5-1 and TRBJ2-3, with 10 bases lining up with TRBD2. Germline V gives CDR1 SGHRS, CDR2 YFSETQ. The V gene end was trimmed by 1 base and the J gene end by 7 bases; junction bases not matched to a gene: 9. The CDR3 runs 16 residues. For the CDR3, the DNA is TGCGCCAGCAGCTTGATGTCTAGCGGGGGTATCTATACGCAGTATTTT. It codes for CASSLMSSGGIYTQYF.

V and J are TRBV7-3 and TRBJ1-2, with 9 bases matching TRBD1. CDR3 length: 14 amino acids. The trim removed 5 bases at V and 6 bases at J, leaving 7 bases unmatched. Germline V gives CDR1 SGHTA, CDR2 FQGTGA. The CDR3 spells CASSKQGAEDGYTF. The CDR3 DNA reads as TGTGCCAGCAGCAAACAGGGGGCGGAGGATGGCTACACCTTC.

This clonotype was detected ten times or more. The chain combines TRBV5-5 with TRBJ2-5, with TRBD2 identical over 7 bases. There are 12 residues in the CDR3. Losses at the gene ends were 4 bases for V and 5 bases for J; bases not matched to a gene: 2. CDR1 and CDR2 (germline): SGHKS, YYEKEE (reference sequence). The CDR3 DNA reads TGTGCCAGCAGCATACTAGCGGAGACCCAGTACTTC. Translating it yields CASSILAETQYF.

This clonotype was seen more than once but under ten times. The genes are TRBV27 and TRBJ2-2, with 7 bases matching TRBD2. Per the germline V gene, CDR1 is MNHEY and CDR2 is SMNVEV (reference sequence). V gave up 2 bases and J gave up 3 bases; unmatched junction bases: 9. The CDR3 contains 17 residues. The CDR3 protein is CASSLGRGPGYTGELFF. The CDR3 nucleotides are TGTGCCAGCAGTTTAGGGAGGGGCCCTGGGTACACCGGGGAGCTGTTTTTT.

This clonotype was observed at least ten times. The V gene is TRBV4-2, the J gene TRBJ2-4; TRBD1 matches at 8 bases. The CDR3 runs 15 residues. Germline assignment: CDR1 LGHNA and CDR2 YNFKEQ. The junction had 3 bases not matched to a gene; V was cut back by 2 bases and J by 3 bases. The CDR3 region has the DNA TGTGCCAGCAGCCAATTGGGACAGGTCAAAAACATTCAGTACTTC. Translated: CASSQLGQVKNIQYF.